Listed here are 32 T cell receptor beta chains from one sample, sequenced in a study of CD8 T cells in Susac syndrome (dated by TCRdb to 2018 to 2020). Library method: the immunoSEQ multiplex PCR assay. RNA was extracted using the RNeasy kit, and roughly 0.45 to 1 microgram was reverse transcribed with random hexamers. TCRdb passed the public sequencing reads through fastp at Q25 and MiXCR, retaining productive beta sequences. Under each unique CDR3 protein, matching rows form one entry showing the most common genes and DNA. The sample data list roughly 200,000 distinct CDR3 sequences, and about 95% of these were observed just once. The ten largest make up 0.1% of the sample. Sample: CD4+ T cells from PBMCs. These receptors were collected from a human donor in good health.

V gene TRBV18 combines with J gene TRBJ1-1, with D perhaps TRBD1 (5 bases). This CDR3 is 14 amino acids long. The germline V gene has CDR1 KGHSH and CDR2 LQKENI. Trimming took 3 bases from V and 1 from J, leaving 9 bases between them. The CDR3: CASSPTRGNTEAFF. CDR3 coding DNA: TGTGCCAGCTCACCTACAAGGGGGAACACTGAAGCTTTCTTT.

V is TRBV11-2 and J is TRBJ2-1; D is undetermined. Trimming stripped 5 bases from V and 8 bases from J, with 13 bases between. Germline loops: CDR1 SGHAT, CDR2 FQNNGV. This CDR3 is 13 amino acids long. CDR3 sequence: CASSPQLAHEQFF. The CDR3, as DNA: TGTGCCAGCAGCCCCCAATTGGCCCATGAGCAGTTCTTC.

V usage is TRBV5-1 and J usage is TRBJ2-2; tentatively, D is TRBD2 (6 bases). Germline V gives CDR1 SGHRS, CDR2 YFSETQ. Trimming took off 0 bases at V and 0 bases at J, with 9 bases between the two ends. This CDR3 is built from 16 residues. DNA for the CDR3: TGCGCCAGCAGCTTGGTCCTAGCGTCGAACACCGGGGAGCTGTTTTTT. Its protein is CASSLVLASNTGELFF.

The chain uses TRBV6-5 and TRBJ2-1, with 8 bases lining up with TRBD1. Germline V gene data show CDR1 as MNHEY and CDR2 as SVGAGI. This CDR3 region has 14 residues. V trimming: 6 bases; J trimming: 7 bases; junction bases outside the gene matches: 8. CDR3 sequence: CASRAGQGINEQFF. The CDR3 DNA sequence: TGTGCCAGCAGAGCCGGACAGGGAATTAATGAGCAGTTCTTC.

The genes are TRBV15 and TRBJ1-5, with D perhaps matching TRBD1 (5 bases). Trimming took off 3 bases at V and 1 base at J, with 10 bases between the two ends. CDR3 size: 15 residues. In germline, CDR1 is LNHNV, CDR2 YYDKDF (reference sequence). CDR3 sequence reads: CATSRDSGSNQPQHF. CDR3 bases: TGTGCCACCAGCAGGGATTCAGGGAGCAATCAGCCCCAGCATTTT.

This chain's CDR3 is CASLFSGRNIQYF. The CDR3 DNA is TGTGCCAGCCTTTTTAGCGGGAGGAACATTCAGTACTTC. The chain joins TRBV12-3 or TRBV12-4 to TRBJ2-4; 10 bases fit TRBD2. The CDR3 has 13 residues. V lost 8 bases, J lost 7 bases, and 5 bases stayed unmatched.

This clonotype was counted a few times. The chain couples TRBV30 to TRBJ1-5, with unresolved D. Germline CDR1 is GTSNPN and CDR2 is SVGIG (reference sequence). This CDR3 is built from 13 residues. Trimming pared 1 base from V and 2 bases from J, leaving 6 bases between. The CDR3 nucleotides are TGTGCCTGGAGTGGCAGAGGCAATCAGCCCCAGCATTTT. This gives the protein CAWSGRGNQPQHF.

Concerning this clonotype: The germline gene is not matched at one end of the junction; a read error may be the cause. The chain carries TRBV30 and TRBJ2-1; 10 bases are a match to TRBD2. Germline loops: CDR1 GTSNPN, CDR2 SVGIG (reference sequence). The CDR3 consists of 13 residues. CDR3 coding DNA: TGTGCCTGGAGTGGCGCCCCGGGACTAGCGCCTCTCTTC. Translated, it gives CAWSGAPGLAPLF.

The genes are TRBV30 and TRBJ2-5, with 11 nucleotides matching TRBD2. The germline V gene encodes CDR1 GTSNPN and CDR2 SVGIG (reference sequence). The CDR3 is made up of 14 amino acids. Trimming at V came to 2 bases and at J to 5 bases, leaving 4 bases not matched to a gene. The CDR3 nucleotides read TGTGCCTGGAGTACTGGGACTAGCGGTGAGACCCAGTACTTC. Its translation: CAWSTGTSGETQYF.

The chain uses TRBV4-3 and TRBJ2-1, with 7 positions matching TRBD2. V shed 0 bases, J shed 5 bases, and the junction held 4 bases outside the gene matches. The germline V gene has CDR1 LGHNA and CDR2 YSLEER. The CDR3 extends over 15 amino acids. The CDR3: CASSQEGRGDNEQFF. The CDR3 region has the DNA TGCGCCAGCAGCCAAGAAGGTCGGGGGGACAATGAGCAGTTCTTC.

The chain joins TRBV30 to TRBJ2-7, with a tentative D call TRBD1 (6 bases). Germline values: CDR1 GTSNPN, CDR2 SVGIG (reference sequence). Trimming shortened V by 8 bases and J by 3 bases, and 17 bases separated the two germline ends. The CDR3 length is 13 residues. In DNA form, the CDR3 reads TGTGCCCTACTGACAGGACGGTACTACGAGCAGTACTTC. This codes for CALLTGRYYEQYF.

This chain joins TRBV6-6 and TRBJ2-5; D is undetermined. This CDR3 spans 14 amino acids. V dropped 5 bases and J dropped 1 base, with 11 bases sitting between them. Germline lookup yields CDR1 MNHNY and CDR2 SVGAGI (reference sequence). CDR3 nucleotides: TGTGCCAGCAGTCCTGGCCAAACCCAAGAGACCCAGTACTTC. Encoded protein: CASSPGQTQETQYF.

The chain links TRBV27 to TRBJ2-1, with 10 bases identical to TRBD2. Germline V gene data show CDR1 as MNHEY and CDR2 as SMNVEV (reference sequence). The CDR3 runs to 15 residues. V trimming: 6 bases; J trimming: 6 bases; junction bases outside the gene matches: 8. This CDR3 is CASRSSGSPSNEQFF. CDR3 nucleotides: TGTGCCAGCAGATCTAGCGGGAGCCCCTCCAATGAGCAGTTCTTC.

The rearrangement links TRBV6-5 to TRBJ2-5, with 7 bases fitting TRBD2. Germline V gives CDR1 MNHEY, CDR2 SVGAGI. The J segment lost 1 base and the V segment lost 8 bases, leaving 1 base of the junction unmatched. The CDR3 is 12 amino acids. CDR3: CASGRAQETQYF. The CDR3 DNA reads TGTGCCAGCGGGAGGGCCCAAGAGACCCAGTACTTC.

The chain recombines TRBV20-1 with TRBJ2-1; 8 bases match TRBD2. After removal of 1 base from V and 2 bases from J, the junction contained 7 bases not matched to a gene. Germline CDR1 and CDR2: DFQATT and SNEGSKA (reference sequence). This CDR3 spans 16 amino acids. CDR3 sequence (DNA): TGCAGTGCTAGAGGGGCGGAAGCGGGAGCCTACAATGAGCAGTTCTTC. It specifies CSARGAEAGAYNEQFF.

The V and J genes are TRBV5-4 and TRBJ1-1, with TRBD1 matching over 9 bases. V lost 4 bases to trimming and J lost 7 bases; unmatched junction nucleotides: 5. Germline V gene sequence: CDR1 SGHNT, CDR2 YYREEE (reference sequence). CDR3 size: 13 residues. The CDR3 nucleotides are TGTGCCAGCAGCCCGGGACAGGGTGATGAAGCTTTCTTT. It translates to CASSPGQGDEAFF.

This sequence joins TRBV30 and TRBJ1-5, with D possibly matching TRBD1 (6 bases). CDR1 is GTSNPN, CDR2 SVGIG, per germline (reference sequence). The CDR3 loop spans 15 amino acids. The germline V and J ends were trimmed by 3 bases and 4 bases, with 16 bases remaining between them. DNA for the CDR3: TGTGCCTGGAGCCAAAGGGGGGTTAGGAATCAGCCCCAGCATTTT. Its protein is CAWSQRGVRNQPQHF.

The J gene is TRBJ2-3, the V gene TRBV7-2; D call uncertain. Germline lookup yields CDR1 SGHTA and CDR2 FQGNSA. V gave up 3 bases and J gave up 2 bases, with 9 bases separating them. The CDR3 is made up of 14 amino acids. CDR3 amino acids: CASSFLGTTDTQYF. CDR3 DNA: TGTGCCAGCAGCTTCCTGGGAACCACAGATACGCAGTATTTT.

This sequence joins TRBV18 and TRBJ1-1, with 8 bases lining up with TRBD1. The CDR3 loop spans 16 amino acids. The germline gives CDR1 KGHSH, CDR2 LQKENI. V was pared by 3 bases and J by 1 base, with 7 bases of the junction left unmatched. The DNA of the CDR3 is TGTGCCAGCTCACCGACAGGGGCGATGCGGAACACTGAAGCTTTCTTT. This encodes CASSPTGAMRNTEAFF. Based on the CDR3 plus reference TRBV18 and TRBJ1-1, the full variable domain is NAGVMQNPRHLVRRRGQEARLRCSPMKGHSHVYWYRQLPEEGLKFMVYLQKENIIDESGMPKERFSAEFPKEGPSILRIQQVVRGDSAAYFCASSPTGAMRNTEAFFGQGTRLTVV.

This clonotype has just one count. The rearrangement uses TRBV29-1 and TRBJ2-2, with D unresolved. CDR3 length equals 13 residues. Trimming cost V 4 bases and J 0 bases, with 6 bases left between them. CDR1 is SQVTM, CDR2 ANQGSEA, per germline. The CDR3 coding sequence is TGCAGCGTTGCAGACCCGAACACCGGGGAGCTGTTTTTT. Protein product: CSVADPNTGELFF.

The chain carries TRBV7-9 and TRBJ2-7, with D possibly being TRBD1 (5 bases). CDR1 and CDR2 (germline): SEHNR, FQNEAQ (reference sequence). This CDR3 region has 13 residues. V was shortened by 2 bases and J by 2 bases, with 7 bases between the two germline ends. CDR3 DNA: TGTGCCAGCAGCTTACAGGGAACCTACGAGCAGTACTTC. Its protein is CASSLQGTYEQYF.

This chain joins TRBV2 and TRBJ2-3; D perhaps matches TRBD2 (6 bases). The germline V gene has CDR1 SNHLY and CDR2 FYNNEI. V lost 3 bases and J 4 bases, leaving 14 bases between the germline ends. CDR3 length: 15 residues. The CDR3 loop reads CASSEKMTSSDTQYF. The CDR3 nucleotides are TGTGCCAGCAGTGAGAAGATGACTAGTTCAGATACGCAGTATTTT.

V usage is TRBV15 and J usage is TRBJ1-1, with 7 positions matching TRBD1. The CDR3 is 12 amino acids. V was clipped by 1 base and J by 7 bases; unmatched bases: 0. Germline CDR1 reads LNHNV; CDR2 reads YYDKDF (reference sequence). CDR3 in amino acids: CATSRGQGEAFF. The CDR3 coding sequence is TGTGCCACCAGCAGAGGACAGGGTGAAGCTTTCTTT.

The chain recombines TRBV5-1 with TRBJ2-7; D uncertain. The length of the CDR3 is 16 residues. V shed 4 bases and J shed 3 bases, with 20 bases lying between them. Germline CDR1 and CDR2: SGHRS and YFSETQ. The CDR3 is CASSLTVGQNNYEQYF. Here the CDR3 DNA reads TGCGCCAGCAGCCTGACGGTCGGGCAGAACAACTACGAGCAGTACTTC.

The chain has TRBV15 and TRBJ2-5, with TRBD1 identical over 7 bases. The V segment lost 7 bases and the J segment 5 bases; nucleotides outside the gene matches: 10. The CDR3 is 14 residues long. Germline CDR1 and CDR2: LNHNV and YYDKDF (reference sequence). CDR3 coding DNA: TGTGCCACCAACCGCGCGACAGGGCGCGAGACCCAGTACTTC. Its translation is CATNRATGRETQYF.

The chain carries TRBV20-1 and TRBJ2-7; unclear D gene. Trimming removed 1 base at V and 5 bases at J, with 9 bases between. The CDR3 is 12 amino acids. CDR1 DFQATT and CDR2 SNEGSKA come from the germline V gene (reference sequence). The CDR3 nucleotides are TGCAGTGCTAGAGCCATCCGGGACGAGCAGTACTTC. It encodes CSARAIRDEQYF.

The J gene is TRBJ1-2, the V gene TRBV5-1; D is perhaps TRBD1 (6 bases). The CDR3 runs 14 residues. V was trimmed by 2 bases and J by 2 bases, leaving 10 bases between them. Germline loops: CDR1 SGHRS, CDR2 YFSETQ. CDR3 protein: CASSLLDRNYGYTF. The CDR3, as DNA: TGCGCCAGCAGCTTATTGGACAGAAACTATGGCTACACCTTC.

On this clonotype itself: A read error may account for a junction end that differs from germline. This chain uses TRBV12-3 or TRBV12-4 with TRBJ2-5; D is unresolved. The CDR3 runs to 13 residues. The CDR3 is CASSSLDQETQYF. CDR3 coding DNA: TGTGCCAGCAGTTCCCTGGACCAGGAGACCCAGTACTTC.

V gene TRBV7-9 combines with J gene TRBJ2-7; maybe TRBD2 (5 bases). Germline V gene lookup returns CDR1 SEHNR and CDR2 FQNEAQ (reference sequence). This CDR3 has 15 residues. V was pared by 0 bases and J by 6 bases, with 15 bases between. The CDR3, as DNA: TGTGCCAGCAGCTTAGCGTCTAGCCCCGGCCCCGAGCAGTACTTC. Encoded protein: CASSLASSPGPEQYF.

The CDR3 nucleotides read TGCAGTGCTACATCGACAGGGCCGAACTATGGCTACACCTTC. Its translation: CSATSTGPNYGYTF. The chain joins TRBV20-1 to TRBJ1-2; 7 bases are a match to TRBD1. Per the germline V gene, CDR1 is DFQATT and CDR2 is SNEGSKA (reference sequence). The CDR3 loop spans 14 amino acids. The J segment lost 2 bases and the V segment lost 4 bases, leaving 7 bases of the junction unmatched.

CDR3: CSVDREDSGYTF. The CDR3 region has the DNA TGCAGCGTAGACAGGGAGGACTCTGGCTACACCTTC. The chain combines TRBV29-1 with TRBJ1-2, with 7 bases that match TRBD1. The CDR3 loop spans 12 amino acids. Germline values: CDR1 SQVTM, CDR2 ANQGSEA. With 6 bases clipped from V and 7 bases from J, the junction kept 8 bases outside the gene matches.

The CDR3 loop is CSANVPSSYEQYF. CDR3 nucleotide sequence: TGCAGTGCTAACGTCCCCAGCTCCTACGAGCAGTACTTC. This rearrangement joins TRBV20-1 to TRBJ2-7; the D is unclear. Trimming left V 4 bases short and J 0 bases short, with 10 bases between. Germline CDR1 DFQATT, CDR2 SNEGSKA (reference sequence). The CDR3 runs 13 residues.